This is a list of T cell receptor beta chains from one sample in a study of blood T cell repertoires in COVID-19. The repertoire was sequenced with immunoSEQ multiplex PCR; TCRdb's copy has only in-frame clones and lacks some. The table has some 82,000 clones, around 86% seen once. Sequenced material: peripheral blood. These receptors were collected from an older man with acute or convalescent COVID-19. Both conserved end residues are trimmed from each CDR3. Fields, in order: J gene, V gene, CDR3 protein.

J: TRBJ2-7; V: TRBV10-3; CDR3: AIKQGGYEQY
J: TRBJ2-1; V: TRBV5-6; CDR3: ASFWGLSTTYNEQF
J: TRBJ1-1; V: TRBV4-3; CDR3: ASSPSPQGTKRHTEAF
J: TRBJ2-3; V: TRBV27; CDR3: ASSLGAGLTDTQY
J: TRBJ1-1; V: TRBV7-3; CDR3: ASRQGLDTEAF
J: TRBJ2-2; V: TRBV2; CDR3: ASSDKLAGTGELF
J: TRBJ2-5; V: TRBV28; CDR3: ASGLSLSQRAQETQY
J: TRBJ2-5; V: TRBV25-1; CDR3: ASSEFRGHGETQY
J: TRBJ2-7; V: TRBV7-3; CDR3: ASSLSGREDEQY
J: TRBJ2-7; V: TRBV6-5; CDR3: ASNHRGGYEQY
J: TRBJ1-2; V: TRBV27; CDR3: ASSSDTESGGYT
J: TRBJ1-2; V: TRBV9; CDR3: ASSVVTEVRSYT
J: TRBJ2-1; V: TRBV5-4; CDR3: ASSLGGAGSYNEQF
J: TRBJ1-5; V: TRBV30; CDR3: AWSPGSSQPQH
J: TRBJ1-2; V: TRBV28; CDR3: ASSPFSGGRHNYGYT
J: TRBJ1-5; V: TRBV5-6; CDR3: ASSFGSVDQPQH
J: TRBJ1-1; V: TRBV18; CDR3: ASSPTGKIAF
J: TRBJ1-5; V: TRBV6-2/TRBV6-3; CDR3: ASSYSGGDNQPQH
J: TRBJ1-5; V: TRBV2; CDR3: ASSERAGQGGNQPQH
J: TRBJ2-7; V: TRBV30; CDR3: AWSNRDSGSYEQY
J: TRBJ1-1; V: TRBV11-1; CDR3: ASTRAGSNTEAF
J: TRBJ1-2; V: TRBV18; CDR3: ASSPTGDDYNGYT
J: TRBJ2-3; V: TRBV14; CDR3: ASSKDSYYTQY
J: TRBJ1-2; V: TRBV3-1/TRBV3-2; CDR3: ASSPYLNRGGNYGYT
J: TRBJ1-1; V: TRBV5-1; CDR3: ASSLEGQDTEAF
J: TRBJ2-5; V: TRBV18; CDR3: ASSLNLPNLQETQY
J: TRBJ1-5; V: TRBV6-6; CDR3: ASSPGTGVDNQPQH
J: TRBJ2-2; V: TRBV5-1; CDR3: ASSFAGSGSTGELF
J: TRBJ2-6; V: TRBV7-9; CDR3: ASSRHGSGANVLT
J: TRBJ2-3; V: TRBV10-3; CDR3: AISLLGLPSTDTQY
J: TRBJ2-1; V: TRBV5-1; CDR3: ASSLIPGNSYNEQF
J: TRBJ1-2; V: TRBV30; CDR3: AWALDGQGYGYT
J: TRBJ2-5; V: TRBV30; CDR3: AWSIAGGKETQY
J: TRBJ1-2; V: TRBV6-5; CDR3: ASSYSDRGVIYGYT
J: TRBJ2-3; V: TRBV27; CDR3: ASSITNPRTSGRTDTQY
J: TRBJ2-7; V: TRBV7-8; CDR3: ASSLAGLAGVSQY
J: TRBJ1-1; V: TRBV6-2/TRBV6-3; CDR3: ASSPRGTVNTEAF
J: TRBJ2-7; V: TRBV6-2/TRBV6-3; CDR3: ASSSPGLAKYEQY
J: TRBJ2-1; V: TRBV27; CDR3: ASSLVGTGTEGEQF
J: TRBJ2-2; V: TRBV7-3; CDR3: ASSLSGPTGGELF
J: TRBJ2-1; V: TRBV7-2; CDR3: ASRRAGDYNEQF
J: TRBJ2-1; V: TRBV7-2; CDR3: ASSADRGLYNEQF
J: TRBJ2-7; V: TRBV6-2/TRBV6-3; CDR3: ASSYWQNYEQY
J: TRBJ2-5; V: TRBV27; CDR3: ASRLLGGQREETQY
J: TRBJ2-1; V: TRBV30; CDR3: ARRTAGAYNEQF
J: TRBJ2-3; V: TRBV7-8; CDR3: ASSLESGVSTDTQY
J: TRBJ2-1; V: TRBV5-8; CDR3: ASPPRGNDEQF
J: TRBJ2-1; V: TRBV5-4; CDR3: ASSLKREGSNEQF
J: TRBJ2-7; V: TRBV6-5; CDR3: ASSYLRDRGEQY
J: TRBJ2-1; V: TRBV29-1; CDR3: SVPTSGRAPYNEQF
J: TRBJ1-1; V: TRBV7-9; CDR3: ASSPRGPTEAF
J: TRBJ2-7; V: TRBV6-2/TRBV6-3; CDR3: ASSYQGRPYEQY
J: TRBJ1-1; V: TRBV28; CDR3: ASSLGQGVAVAF
J: TRBJ1-5; V: TRBV4-1; CDR3: ASSQDHRRFNQPQH
J: TRBJ2-2; V: TRBV18; CDR3: ASSPTTSDTGELF